Listed below are T cell receptor beta chains from one sample, sequenced in a study of Ad26.COV2.S vaccination and SARS-CoV-2 variants. Measured with immunoSEQ multiplex PCR; TCRdb has only the in-frame clones, and not every one. The table shows about 380,000 clones, with roughly 80% occurring only once. The material was peripheral blood, obtained in a trial of Ad26.COV2.S vaccine versus placebo. Receptors originate from a person aged 18-60 years who received the Ad26.COV2.S COVID-19 vaccine or a placebo. The CDR3 runs from the conserved cysteine through the conserved F or W. The D gene is left open where the match is weak. Only part of the rows carry a size: once, few, many, or a class if the clone is expanded.

abundance: -
d_gene: TRBD2
v_gene: TRBV10-1
j_gene: TRBJ2-1
CDR3aa: CASSELPGGPYNEQFF
CDR3nt: TGCGCCAGCAGTGAGTTGCCGGGGGGACCCTACAATGAGCAGTTCTTC

abundance: -
d_gene: -
v_gene: TRBV15
j_gene: TRBJ1-1
CDR3aa: CATSNDKWWTEAFF
CDR3nt: TGTGCCACCAGCAATGACAAGTGGTGGACTGAAGCTTTCTTT

abundance: -
d_gene: -
v_gene: TRBV14
j_gene: TRBJ1-3
CDR3aa: CASSQDNEDTIYF
CDR3nt: TGTGCCAGCAGCCAAGATAATGAGGACACCATATATTTT

abundance: -
d_gene: -
v_gene: TRBV7-9
j_gene: TRBJ2-1
CDR3aa: CASSARGTGASYNEQFF
CDR3nt: TGTGCCAGCAGCGCCAGGGGGACGGGAGCGTCCTACAATGAGCAGTTCTTC

abundance: -
d_gene: TRBD2
v_gene: TRBV2
j_gene: TRBJ2-3
CDR3aa: CARPGLASDTQYF
CDR3nt: TGTGCCAGGCCGGGACTAGCGTCAGATACGCAGTATTTT

abundance: -
d_gene: -
v_gene: TRBV29-1
j_gene: TRBJ1-3
CDR3aa: CSVDRGGNTIYF
CDR3nt: TGCAGCGTTGATAGAGGTGGAAACACCATATATTTT

abundance: few
d_gene: TRBD1
v_gene: TRBV18
j_gene: TRBJ1-1
CDR3aa: CASSRQGNTEAFF
CDR3nt: TGTGCCAGCTCACGACAGGGGAACACTGAAGCTTTCTTT

abundance: -
d_gene: -
v_gene: TRBV15
j_gene: TRBJ1-4
CDR3aa: CATSRGQNNEKLFF
CDR3nt: TGTGCCACCAGCAGAGGCCAGAATAATGAAAAACTGTTTTTT

abundance: -
d_gene: -
v_gene: TRBV6-5
j_gene: TRBJ1-1
CDR3aa: CASSSAGRMNTEAFF
CDR3nt: TGTGCCAGCAGTTCGGCGGGGCGCATGAACACTGAAGCTTTCTTT

abundance: -
d_gene: -
v_gene: TRBV10-2
j_gene: TRBJ2-7
CDR3aa: CASSRGPPLDPSYEQYF
CDR3nt: TGCGCCAGCAGTCGGGGACCCCCCCTTGACCCGTCCTACGAGCAGTACTTC

abundance: -
d_gene: TRBD1
v_gene: TRBV11-1
j_gene: TRBJ2-2
CDR3aa: CASSLWTGGTGELFF
CDR3nt: TGTGCCAGCAGCTTATGGACAGGGGGCACCGGGGAGCTGTTTTTT

abundance: -
d_gene: -
v_gene: TRBV12-3/TRBV12-4
j_gene: TRBJ2-7
CDR3aa: CASSLQGPEQYF
CDR3nt: TGTGCCAGCAGTTTGCAGGGGCCCGAGCAGTACTTC

abundance: -
d_gene: -
v_gene: TRBV3-1/TRBV3-2
j_gene: TRBJ1-5
CDR3aa: CASSPTRFGDLNQPQHF
CDR3nt: TGTGCCAGCAGCCCAACCAGATTCGGGGACCTCAATCAGCCCCAGCATTTT

abundance: -
d_gene: TRBD2
v_gene: TRBV4-2
j_gene: TRBJ2-3
CDR3aa: CASSPLAGAPRTQYF
CDR3nt: TGTGCCAGCAGCCCGCTAGCGGGGGCCCCCCGTACGCAGTATTTT